These T cell receptor beta chains were read from a single sample in a study of T cells in Graves' hyperthyroidism and ophthalmopathy. TCRdb redid the calling of the multiplex PCR reads with MiXCR, one entry per CDR3 protein. This sample has more than 350,000 distinct CDR3 sequences, with 15% found just once. Sample: blood. These receptors all stem from an older woman with Graves' ophthalmopathy. Each CDR3 is given with its conserved first and last residue. D genes are given only for firm matches. Not every row has a clone size; where given, it reads once, few, many or a size class.

j_gene,v_gene,d_gene,abundance,CDR3aa,CDR3nt
TRBJ2-3,TRBV28,-,many,CASSSVTITDTQYF,TGTGCCAGCAGTTCTGTGACTATCACAGATACGCAGTATTTT
TRBJ1-2,TRBV5-5,-,-,CASSDVGQNYGYTF,TGTGCCAGCAGCGACGTAGGCCAAAACTATGGCTACACCTTC
TRBJ2-7,TRBV24-1,TRBD2,-,CATSDHLAGSSYEQYF,TGTGCCACCAGTGACCATCTAGCGGGGAGCTCCTACGAGCAGTACTTC
TRBJ1-1,TRBV29-1,-,many,CSVERQTLEAEAFF,TGCAGCGTTGAGCGACAGACCCTGGAGGCTGAAGCTTTCTTT
TRBJ2-3,TRBV20-1,TRBD1,-,CSANSGTGITDTQYF,TGCAGTGCCAATTCCGGGACAGGGATCACAGATACGCAGTATTTT
TRBJ2-3,TRBV15,-,-,CATSRDSMTARTDTQYF,TGTGCCACCAGCAGAGATTCTATGACAGCCCGCACAGATACGCAGTATTTT
TRBJ2-7,TRBV20-1,-,many,CSARDWGLGDGAYEQYF,TGCAGTGCTAGAGATTGGGGCCTGGGAGACGGCGCCTACGAGCAGTACTTC
TRBJ2-1,TRBV10-3,TRBD2,many,CAISLRASGSMGLNEQFF,TGTGCCATCAGTCTCCGGGCCAGCGGGAGTATGGGGCTCAATGAGCAGTTCTTC
TRBJ2-1,TRBV28,TRBD2,many,CASPPAGLADNEQFF,TGTGCCAGCCCCCCGGCGGGACTAGCGGACAATGAGCAGTTCTTC
TRBJ2-7,TRBV6-5,-,many,CASSYFQDREQYF,TGTGCCAGCAGTTACTTTCAAGACAGGGAGCAGTACTTC
TRBJ1-1,TRBV30,-,many,CAWSWDGLNTEAFF,TGTGCCTGGTCATGGGACGGGCTTAACACTGAAGCTTTCTTT
TRBJ2-7,TRBV11-2,-,few,CASSTDSGGGEQYF,TGTGCCAGCAGCACGGACAGTGGAGGAGGCGAGCAGTACTTC
TRBJ2-7,TRBV6-1,TRBD2,many,CASSSTPGLAGEGEQYF,TGTGCCAGCAGTTCTACACCGGGACTAGCGGGAGAAGGCGAGCAGTACTTC
TRBJ1-2,TRBV4-2,TRBD1,few,CASSRPGTGAGYTF,TGTGCCAGCAGTCGTCCCGGGACAGGGGCCGGCTACACCTTC
TRBJ2-7,TRBV29-1,-,many,CSVRDLYEQYF,TGCAGCGTAAGGGACCTCTACGAGCAGTACTTC
TRBJ2-1,TRBV7-3,TRBD1,many,CASSLGQGWGNEQFF,TGTGCCAGCAGCCTGGGACAGGGCTGGGGGAATGAGCAGTTCTTC
TRBJ1-2,TRBV28,-,few,CASSLGQPGDYGYTF,TGTGCCAGCAGTTTAGGGCAGCCTGGTGACTATGGCTACACCTTC
TRBJ1-1,TRBV12-3/TRBV12-4,-,many,CASSFHVNTEAFF,TGTGCCAGCAGTTTTCATGTGAACACTGAAGCTTTCTTT
TRBJ2-2,TRBV29-1,-,many,CSVETGNTGELFF,TGCAGCGTTGAAACGGGAAACACCGGGGAGCTGTTTTTT
TRBJ1-1,TRBV28,-,-,CASRLRGLNTEAFF,TGTGCCAGTAGACTTCGGGGCCTGAACACTGAAGCTTTCTTT
TRBJ1-5,TRBV11-2,-,many,CASSLGAGAGVGQPQHF,TGTGCCAGCAGCTTAGGGGCGGGGGCAGGGGTGGGTCAGCCCCAGCATTTT
TRBJ1-5,TRBV20-1,-,few,CSARGGGGPQPQHF,TGCAGTGCTAGAGGGGGCGGCGGCCCTCAGCCCCAGCATTTT
TRBJ2-1,TRBV20-1,-,-,CSARVRGTLQNEQFF,TGCAGTGCTAGAGTAAGGGGGACATTGCAAAATGAGCAGTTCTTC
TRBJ2-3,TRBV10-3,-,once,CAITPAGRLDTQYF,TGTGCCATCACCCCCGCGGGACGTCTAGATACGCAGTATTTT
TRBJ2-1,TRBV18,-,few,CASSPSPHSYNEQFF,TGTGCCAGCTCACCCTCCCCCCACTCCTACAATGAGCAGTTCTTC
TRBJ2-7,TRBV9,TRBD2,few,CASSGSGGPYEQYF,TGTGCCAGCAGCGGTTCGGGAGGGCCCTACGAGCAGTACTTC
TRBJ2-1,TRBV30,-,many,CAWHFQGHSYNEQFF,TGTGCCTGGCACTTCCAGGGACACTCCTACAATGAGCAGTTCTTC
TRBJ1-1,TRBV29-1,-,-,CSVAEAFF,TGCAGCGTGGCTGAAGCTTTCTTT
TRBJ2-4,TRBV18,-,few,CASSPEGRAIQYF,TGTGCCAGCTCACCAGAGGGCAGGGCCATTCAGTACTTC
TRBJ2-2,TRBV19,-,few,CASSVGGFGELFF,TGTGCCAGTAGTGTTGGAGGTTTCGGGGAGCTGTTTTTT
TRBJ2-2,TRBV3-1,TRBD2,few,CASSHALAGGGGELFF,TGTGCCAGCAGCCATGCCCTAGCGGGAGGCGGCGGGGAGCTGTTTTTT
TRBJ1-1,TRBV9,-,-,CASSVAMNTEAFF,TGTGCCAGCAGCGTAGCGATGAACACTGAAGCTTTCTTT
TRBJ2-1,TRBV4-1,TRBD2,-,CASSQDGGLGPVLFNEQFF,TGCGCCAGCAGCCAAGACGGGGGGTTGGGGCCCGTGCTTTTCAATGAGCAGTTCTTC
TRBJ2-3,TRBV5-8,TRBD1,few,CASSSRLTGTDTQYF,TGTGCCAGCAGCTCGAGGCTGACAGGGACAGATACGCAGTATTTT
TRBJ2-7,TRBV6-2/TRBV6-3,-,many,CATTPLGAASYEQYF,TGTGCCACCACCCCACTAGGGGCCGCCTCCTACGAGCAGTACTTC
TRBJ1-3,TRBV12-3/TRBV12-4,-,many,CASSLQGGNTIYF,TGTGCCAGCAGTTTACAGGGCGGAAACACCATATATTTT
TRBJ1-3,TRBV4-2,-,-,CASSQDRGSGNTIYF,TGTGCCAGCAGCCAAGACCGGGGCTCTGGAAACACCATATATTTT
TRBJ2-5,TRBV9,TRBD1,-,CASSGRLDRAQETQYF,TGTGCCAGCAGCGGTCGGTTGGACAGGGCACAAGAGACCCAGTACTTC